One and the same sample provided the 24 T cell receptor beta chains below, sequenced in a study of beta chain features in type 1 diabetes. Antigen specificity for these receptors is unknown. Study observations and caveats: A moderate, significant TCRB CDR3 shortening appeared in type 1 diabetes across four CD4+ subsets.

Expressed TCRB transcripts were sequenced because the entire RNA isolate underwent reverse transcription. Libraries were prepared by immunoSEQ multiplex PCR; TCRdb keeps only in-frame clonotypes and omits some of them. In the table there are 50,000 to 70,000 clones, roughly 50% of which are singletons. Source material: Tregs from blood. These receptors originate from a woman between 40 and 55 years old with type 1 diabetes.

The V and J genes are TRBV18 and TRBJ1-1; TRBD1 is a possible D gene (6 bases). The CDR3 covers 12 residues. Germline V gene sequence: CDR1 KGHSH, CDR2 LQKENI. V lost 3 bases, J lost 11 bases, and 13 bases lay in between. In DNA, the CDR3 is TGTGCCAGCTCACCCCCAGGGGCCGGCGCTTTCTTT. Its protein product is CASSPPGAGAFF.

The chain uses TRBV10-3 and TRBJ1-2, with D perhaps TRBD1 (5 bases). Trimming cost V 5 bases and J 4 bases, with 11 bases left between them. This CDR3 comprises 13 residues. Per germline, CDR1 ENHRY and CDR2 SYGVKD. In DNA, the CDR3 is TGTGCCATCAGTCCCCAGGGTTCCTATGGCTACACCTTC. The encoded protein is CAISPQGSYGYTF.

CDR3 nucleotides: TGTGCCAGTAGTATAGGGGCCAGGGGCGGAGCTACCTACAATGAGCAGTTCTTC. It encodes CASSIGARGGATYNEQFF. The chain recombines TRBV19 with TRBJ2-1; D might be TRBD1 (6 bases). Germline lookup yields CDR1 LNHDA and CDR2 SQIVND (reference sequence). CDR3 size: 18 residues. Trimming pared 1 base from V and 2 bases from J, leaving 18 bases between.

The V call is TRBV19, the J call TRBJ1-5; D unresolved. Germline loops: CDR1 LNHDA, CDR2 SQIVND (reference sequence). The ends were cut back, 0 bases at V and 9 bases at J, with 9 bases in the middle. CDR3 length equals 13 residues. Written as DNA, the CDR3 is TGTGCCAGTAGTATAGACGGTAGAAGGCCCCAGCATTTT. Translating it yields CASSIDGRRPQHF.

The rearrangement links TRBV5-1 to TRBJ2-5; 7 nucleotides agree with TRBD2. With 0 bases clipped from V and 2 bases from J, the junction kept 4 bases outside the gene matches. The CDR3 spans 15 residues. Germline V gene sequence: CDR1 SGHRS, CDR2 YFSETQ. The CDR3 loop is CASSLGASGQETQYF. In DNA form, the CDR3 reads TGCGCCAGCAGCTTGGGGGCTAGCGGTCAAGAGACCCAGTACTTC. Complete variable domain (other parts from reference TRBV5-1 and TRBJ2-5): KAGVTQTPRYLIKTRGQQVTLSCSPISGHRSVSWYQQTPGQGLQFLFEYFSETQRNKGNFPGRFSGRQFSNSRSEMNVSTLELGDSALYLCASSLGASGQETQYFGPGTRLLVL.

This clone appeared a few times. V is TRBV7-3 and J is TRBJ2-5; a weak D match, TRBD1 (7 bases). Trimming pared 4 bases from V and 2 bases from J, leaving 11 bases between. CDR1 SGHTA and CDR2 FQGTGA come from the germline V gene. CDR3 length: 14 amino acids. The CDR3 DNA reads as TGTGCCAGCAGCTCGCAGGGGGGACAAGAGACCCAGTACTTC. Protein product: CASSSQGGQETQYF.

The sample holds a few counts of this clone. The chain links TRBV7-8 to TRBJ2-1, with 11 bases lining up with TRBD2. Germline V gives CDR1 SGHVS, CDR2 FQNEAQ. J lost 8 bases, V lost 3 bases, and 6 bases had no gene match. The CDR3 length is 15 residues. CDR3 nucleotides: TGTGCCAGCAGCTTTTTTAGCGGGAGGGCCGATGAGCAGTTCTTC. It encodes CASSFFSGRADEQFF.

The gene calls are TRBV29-1 and TRBJ1-1; 7 nucleotides match TRBD1. The J segment lost 5 bases and the V segment lost 3 bases, leaving 3 bases of the junction unmatched. The germline CDR1 and CDR2 sequences are SQVTM and ANQGSEA. The CDR3 sequence is 12 residues long. The CDR3 DNA reads TGCAGCGTTGACGGCAGGGGGACTGAAGCTTTCTTT. This gives the protein CSVDGRGTEAFF.

CDR3 in DNA: TGTGCCAGCTCACGGGCGACAGGCGCGAACACCGGGGAGCTGTTTTTT. Translated: CASSRATGANTGELFF. The chain combines TRBV18 with TRBJ2-2; the D gene is possibly TRBD1 (6 bases). The CDR3 contains 16 residues. Looked up from germline, CDR1 is KGHSH and CDR2 is LQKENI. Trimming stripped 4 bases from V and 0 bases from J, with 12 bases between.

The rearrangement uses TRBV28 and TRBJ2-2; 10 positions match TRBD1. CDR1 and CDR2 (germline): MDHEN, SYDVKM. V lost 5 bases to trimming and J lost 6 bases; unmatched junction nucleotides: 9. The CDR3 loop spans 16 amino acids. CDR3 DNA sequence: TGTGCCAGCAGTGAAAGGGGACAGGGGTCGGCCGGGGAGCTGTTTTTT. Translation: CASSERGQGSAGELFF.

J is TRBJ1-1 and V is TRBV25-1; possible D gene TRBD1, 6 bases. The CDR3 length is 14 residues. In germline, CDR1 is MGHDK, CDR2 SYGVNS. With 5 bases removed from V and 8 bases from J, the gap between germline ends came to 18 bases. CDR3 sequence (DNA): TGTGCCAGCAGTTCCGCCCGGCGGGGGGCGGAAGCTTTCTTT. It yields the protein CASSSARRGAEAFF. Based on the CDR3 plus reference TRBV25-1 and TRBJ1-1, the full variable domain is EADIYQTPRYLVIGTGKKITLECSQTMGHDKMYWYQQDPGMELHLIHYSYGVNSTEKGDLSSESTVSRIRTEHFPLTLESARPSHTSQYLCASSSARRGAEAFFGQGTRLTVV.

The chain links TRBV5-1 to TRBJ2-3, with 7 bases matching TRBD1. V lost 4 bases and J lost 3; bases outside the gene matches: 8. The CDR3 contains 15 residues. The germline V gene encodes CDR1 SGHRS and CDR2 YFSETQ. The CDR3 protein is CASSVETGRTDTQYF. CDR3 DNA: TGCGCCAGCAGCGTGGAGACAGGGAGAACAGATACGCAGTATTTT.

This clone was counted between two and nine times. The chain links TRBV15 to TRBJ2-4; no firm D call. Germline lookup yields CDR1 LNHNV and CDR2 YYDKDF (reference sequence). Trimming shortened V by 0 bases and J by 4 bases, and 4 bases separated the two germline ends. The CDR3 is made up of 13 amino acids. The CDR3 DNA follows: TGTGCCACCAGCAGAGACCTTAAAAACATTCAGTACTTC. Translated: CATSRDLKNIQYF.

This clone was detected only a few times. The genes are TRBV6-6 and TRBJ2-5; D gene ambiguous. Germline-derived CDR1 and CDR2 are MNHNY and SVGAGI (reference sequence). The ends were cut back, 3 bases at V and 2 bases at J, with 10 bases in the middle. This CDR3 is built from 14 residues. CDR3 sequence (DNA): TGTGCCAGCAGTTATATGACTTCTCAAGAGACCCAGTACTTC. Protein sequence: CASSYMTSQETQYF.

The J gene is TRBJ2-1, the V gene TRBV27, with D tentatively TRBD2 (6 bases). Germline CDR1 and CDR2: MNHEY and SMNVEV (reference sequence). V lost 7 bases to trimming and J lost 6 bases, with 19 bases between them. The CDR3 has 15 amino acids. The CDR3 DNA reads TGTGCCAGCAACACAAAAAACGGGAGTCGCAATGAGCAGTTCTTC. Its protein product is CASNTKNGSRNEQFF.

In DNA, the CDR3 is TGTGCCAGCAGCTACCTTAAGGGGGCTGGAAACACCATATATTTT. It is translated as CASSYLKGAGNTIYF. The rearrangement joins TRBV2 to TRBJ1-3, with D maybe TRBD1 (6 bases). V was clipped by 6 bases and J by 2 bases, with 14 bases between them. The CDR3 loop spans 15 amino acids. The germline V gene has CDR1 SNHLY and CDR2 FYNNEI. The whole variable domain, remainder taken from reference TRBV2 and TRBJ1-3, is EPEVTQTPSHQVTQMGQEVILRCVPISNHLYFYWYRQILGQKVEFLVSFYNNEISEKSEIFDDQFSVERPDGSNFTLKIRSTKLEDSAMYFCASSYLKGAGNTIYFGEGSWLTVV.

V and J are TRBV5-1 and TRBJ2-7; D call uncertain. The CDR3 has 14 residues. Germline CDR1 and CDR2: SGHRS and YFSETQ. The V end lost 0 bases, the J end lost 2 bases, and 9 bases lay between the germline ends. Here the CDR3 DNA reads TGCGCCAGCAGCTTGGGCAGGATACCCTACGAGCAGTACTTC. It specifies CASSLGRIPYEQYF.

The rearrangement uses TRBV18 and TRBJ1-1, with D maybe TRBD1 (5 bases). Per the germline V gene, CDR1 is KGHSH and CDR2 is LQKENI. V was trimmed by 2 bases and J by 4 bases, leaving 23 bases between them. This CDR3 has 18 residues. The CDR3 is CASSPTRRTSGLFTEAFF. Written as DNA, the CDR3 is TGTGCCAGCTCACCAACGCGGCGAACCTCGGGACTGTTCACTGAAGCTTTCTTT. Looking up the rest from reference TRBV18 and TRBJ1-1 gives the full variable domain: NAGVMQNPRHLVRRRGQEARLRCSPMKGHSHVYWYRQLPEEGLKFMVYLQKENIIDESGMPKERFSAEFPKEGPSILRIQQVVRGDSAAYFCASSPTRRTSGLFTEAFFGQGTRLTVV.

V is TRBV18 and J is TRBJ1-2; possible D gene TRBD1, 5 bases. The length of the CDR3 is 13 residues. Deletions cut 0 bases from V and 8 bases from J, with 10 bases between. The germline V gene encodes CDR1 KGHSH and CDR2 LQKENI. In DNA, the CDR3 is TGTGCCAGCTCACCACCTGCGGGGCTCGGCTACACCTTC. Encoded protein: CASSPPAGLGYTF.

The V gene is TRBV11-2, the J gene TRBJ1-3, with D possibly TRBD1 on 5 matching bases. V lost 6 bases and J 2 bases, leaving 14 bases between the germline ends. Germline V gene sequence: CDR1 SGHAT, CDR2 FQNNGV. This CDR3 has 15 residues. CDR3 residues: CASRDQGEAGNTIYF. The CDR3 DNA reads as TGTGCCAGCAGGGATCAGGGTGAGGCTGGAAACACCATATATTTT.

The rearrangement uses TRBV7-2 and TRBJ2-3; no clear D. V gave up 2 bases and J gave up 5 bases, with 8 bases separating them. The CDR3 loop spans 13 amino acids. Germline lookup yields CDR1 SGHTA and CDR2 FQGNSA. The CDR3 sequence is CASSLLFGDTQYF. For the CDR3, the DNA is TGTGCCAGCAGCTTACTCTTCGGAGATACGCAGTATTTT.

The genes are TRBV4-2 and TRBJ2-1; tentative D call: TRBD2 (6 bases). The CDR3 consists of 16 residues. Germline V gene data show CDR1 as LGHNA and CDR2 as YNFKEQ. The V gene lost 0 bases and the J gene lost 4 bases, with 13 bases spanning the gap. Here the CDR3 reads CASSQDPGTSYNEQFF. Here the CDR3 DNA reads TGTGCCAGCAGCCAAGACCCAGGGACTTCTTACAATGAGCAGTTCTTC.

The chain is built from TRBV28 and TRBJ1-5; D possibly corresponds to TRBD1 (6 bases). Germline CDR1 MDHEN, CDR2 SYDVKM. The CDR3 spans 15 residues. V was cut by 0 bases and J by 2 bases, with 8 bases left in between. The CDR3 here is CASSLWGAGNQPQHF. CDR3 DNA sequence: TGTGCCAGCAGTTTATGGGGGGCTGGCAATCAGCCCCAGCATTTT.

This chain uses TRBV2 with TRBJ1-4; D not resolved. The CDR3 is 14 amino acids. The V end lost 7 bases, the J end lost 4 bases, and 13 bases lay between the germline ends. Germline V gene lookup returns CDR1 SNHLY and CDR2 FYNNEI. CDR3 in DNA: TGTGCCAGCACCCCGAATGGAGGTAATGAAAAACTGTTTTTT. As protein: CASTPNGGNEKLFF.